Following are 31 T cell receptor beta chains from one sample sequenced in a study of blood T cells in healthy people across ages. A J-beta primer mix and a sample-barcoded 5' primer were used in a second PCR of about 7 to 12 cycles. One entry per CDR3 protein results from TCRdb running MiXCR on the 5' RACE reads. This table has about 640,000 distinct CDR3 sequences, under 65% appearing once. Source material: blood. All receptors derive from a man aged 60 to 69 in good health.

The rearrangement joins TRBV7-2 to TRBJ2-6; tentatively, D is TRBD2 (6 bases). Trimming stripped 5 bases from V and 2 bases from J, with 16 bases between. This CDR3 contains 17 residues. From germline, CDR1 is SGHTA and CDR2 FQGNSA. The DNA of the CDR3 is TGTGCCAGCAGCCCCTCGTCTGGGGGGACTGGGGCCAACGTCCTGACTTTC. Protein: CASSPSSGGTGANVLTF.

The genes are TRBV18 and TRBJ1-4; D not resolved. V shed 3 bases and J shed 8 bases, with 7 bases lying between them. This CDR3 is built from 12 residues. CDR1 is KGHSH, CDR2 LQKENI, per germline. The CDR3 region is CASSPEEEKLFF. The CDR3 DNA reads as TGTGCCAGCTCACCTGAGGAAGAAAAACTGTTTTTT.

This clonotype was seen at least ten times. V usage is TRBV27 and J usage is TRBJ2-6; D not certain. The V gene lost 5 bases and the J gene lost 4 bases, with 12 bases spanning the gap. Per the germline V gene, CDR1 is MNHEY and CDR2 is SMNVEV (reference sequence). The CDR3 totals 15 residues. The CDR3 sequence: CASSTSLPGANVLTF. In DNA, the CDR3 is TGTGCCAGCAGTACCTCCCTCCCCGGGGCCAACGTCCTGACTTTC.

The chain couples TRBV27 to TRBJ1-2; 8 bases line up with TRBD1. Germline-derived CDR1 and CDR2 are MNHEY and SMNVEV (reference sequence). The trim removed 6 bases at V and 4 bases at J, leaving 7 bases unmatched. The CDR3 is made up of 14 amino acids. The CDR3, as DNA: TGTGCCAGCAGACCGACAGGGGACACCTATGGCTACACCTTC. As protein: CASRPTGDTYGYTF.

This clonotype was seen a handful of times. The chain couples TRBV9 to TRBJ2-7; TRBD1 aligns across 7 bases. The germline gives CDR1 SGDLS, CDR2 YYNGEE. With 8 bases clipped from V and 3 bases from J, the junction kept 14 bases outside the gene matches. This CDR3 has 15 residues. This CDR3 reads CARIWGQTQVYEQYF. The DNA of the CDR3 is TGTGCCAGGATCTGGGGACAGACACAAGTCTACGAGCAGTACTTC.

Comments on this clonotype: Given a much more abundant clone one base away, this may be a read error. This chain joins TRBV20-1 and TRBJ2-1, with D perhaps assigned TRBD1 or TRBD2 (5 bases each). Germline CDR1 is DFQATT and CDR2 is SNEGSKA (reference sequence). Trimming cost V 0 bases and J 8 bases, with 17 bases left between them. The CDR3 is 15 residues long. The CDR3 here is CSARESRGARYEQFF. CDR3 nucleotide sequence: TGCAGTGCTAGAGAGTCCCGAGGGGCTAGATATGAGCAGTTCTTC.

This clonotype has a count of ten or more. The genes are TRBV7-2 and TRBJ1-2; 7 nucleotides line up with TRBD1. Germline-derived CDR1 and CDR2 are SGHTA and FQGNSA. With V trimmed by 4 bases and J by 4 bases, 3 bases remained unmatched. The CDR3 is 13 residues long. DNA for the CDR3: TGTGCCAGCAGCTCCAGGGGGGGCTATGGCTACACCTTC. This gives the protein CASSSRGGYGYTF.

The chain uses TRBV7-9 and TRBJ2-4, with TRBD1 as a possible D gene (7 bases). The J call is uncertain, as TRBJ2-7 better fits the DNA end. The V gene's germline CDR1 is SEHNR and CDR2 FQNEAQ (reference sequence). This CDR3 comprises 14 residues. The CDR3 nucleotides are TGTGCCAGCAGCTTACAGGGGGGAGTTCCCGAGCAGTACTTC. Protein sequence: CASSLQGGVPEQYF.

The V gene is TRBV7-9, the J gene TRBJ2-7; 9 bases map to TRBD1. V lost 2 bases and J lost 1; bases outside the gene matches: 6. Germline CDR1 and CDR2: SEHNR and FQNEAQ (reference sequence). This CDR3 contains 16 residues. The CDR3 DNA follows: TGTGCCAGCAGCTTAAGTGGACAGGGGTCGTCCTACGAGCAGTACTTC. This translates into CASSLSGQGSSYEQYF.

The chain joins TRBV2 to TRBJ2-4; D is unresolved. CDR3 size: 13 residues. V was cut by 7 bases and J by 9 bases, with 16 bases left in between. The germline V gene encodes CDR1 SNHLY and CDR2 FYNNEI. The CDR3 region has the DNA TGTGCCAGCATGGAGACAAGCCTTGGCATTCAGTACTTC. As protein: CASMETSLGIQYF.

This clonotype was seen a handful of times. V gene TRBV4-2 combines with J gene TRBJ2-1; 8 bases align to TRBD2. CDR3 length: 12 residues. Germline CDR1 LGHNA, CDR2 YNFKEQ. V lost 4 bases and J lost 9; bases outside the gene matches: 2. CDR3 region: CASSPGGGEQFF. The DNA for the CDR3 is TGTGCCAGCAGCCCGGGGGGGGGTGAGCAGTTCTTC.

The chain couples TRBV20-1 to TRBJ2-3; 7 nucleotides line up with TRBD1. The CDR3 contains 14 residues. Germline assignment: CDR1 DFQATT and CDR2 SNEGSKA (reference sequence). Losses at the gene ends were 5 bases for V and 4 bases for J; bases not matched to a gene: 9. The CDR3 sequence: CSAYQGDPSDTQYF. DNA of the CDR3: TGCAGTGCTTACCAGGGGGACCCCTCAGATACGCAGTATTTT.

The V gene is TRBV27, the J gene TRBJ1-4; D may be TRBD1 (5 bases). V shed 5 bases and J shed 5 bases, with 12 bases lying between them. In germline, CDR1 is MNHEY, CDR2 SMNVEV (reference sequence). This CDR3 has 14 amino acids. The CDR3 DNA is TGTGCCAGCAGTCCAGGGAACAGAAATGAAAAACTGTTTTTT. Translated, it gives CASSPGNRNEKLFF.

This clonotype was counted a few times. This chain uses TRBV4-1 with TRBJ2-7; D ambiguous. CDR1 MGHRA and CDR2 YSYEKL come from the germline V gene. The length of the CDR3 is 16 residues. V lost 0 bases and J lost 3, with 15 bases in between. The CDR3 loop is CASSQEITVPIYEQYF. The CDR3 DNA is TGCGCCAGCAGCCAAGAGATTACAGTCCCAATCTACGAGCAGTACTTC.

The chain uses TRBV9 and TRBJ2-4; 7 bases fit TRBD1. The end of the DNA fits TRBJ2-7 better, so the J call may be wrong. The CDR3 covers 15 residues. Germline V gene lookup returns CDR1 SGDLS and CDR2 YYNGEE. The CDR3 coding sequence is TGTGCCAGCAGCGTAGGGGACAGCCGAGCCTACGAGCAGTACTTC. This gives the protein CASSVGDSRAYEQYF.

The J gene is TRBJ2-7, the V gene TRBV27; perhaps TRBD1 as D (5 bases). The germline V gene encodes CDR1 MNHEY and CDR2 SMNVEV (reference sequence). The CDR3 length is 14 residues. Trimming cost V 5 bases and J 6 bases, with 17 bases left between them. This CDR3 is CASSPRQGDSEQYF. CDR3 sequence (DNA): TGTGCCAGCAGTCCGCGGCAGGGCGATAGCGAGCAGTACTTC.

In this sample, this clonotype turned up a few times. V is TRBV3-1 and J is TRBJ2-7; maybe TRBD1 (6 bases). The J call could be wrong; TRBJ2-5 is a better fit for the DNA end. Germline lookup yields CDR1 LGHDT and CDR2 YNNKEL (reference sequence). The length of the CDR3 is 14 residues. Here the CDR3 DNA reads TGTGCCAGCAGCGCAGGACAGCCTGGGGAGACCCAGTACTTC. Translated, it gives CASSAGQPGETQYF.

The chain links TRBV9 to TRBJ1-2; 7 bases align to TRBD1. The trim removed 0 bases at V and 7 bases at J, leaving 12 bases unmatched. The CDR3 spans 16 residues. Per the germline V gene, CDR1 is SGDLS and CDR2 is YYNGEE. CDR3 residues: CASSVVPGRQGGGYTF. For the CDR3, the DNA is TGTGCCAGCAGCGTAGTCCCGGGGAGACAGGGCGGTGGCTACACCTTC. The full variable domain, with the rest looked up from reference TRBV9 and TRBJ1-2, is DSGVTQTPKHLITATGQRVTLRCSPRSGDLSVYWYQQSLDQGLQFLIQYYNGEERAKGNILERFSAQQFPDLHSELNLSSLELGDSALYFCASSVVPGRQGGGYTFGSGTRLTVV.

The J gene is TRBJ1-1, the V gene TRBV5-1; a possible D gene is TRBD1 (5 bases). Between the trimmed V and J ends, which lost 6 bases and 4 bases, there was a span of 19 bases. Germline V gene sequence: CDR1 SGHRS, CDR2 YFSETQ. CDR3 size: 15 residues. CDR3 DNA sequence: TGCGCCAGCACCCCCCGGGCAGGGCGAAGCACTGAAGCTTTCTTT. It is translated as CASTPRAGRSTEAFF.

The genes are TRBV27 and TRBJ2-5; TRBD2 is a possible D gene (6 bases). Looked up from germline, CDR1 is MNHEY and CDR2 is SMNVEV (reference sequence). Trimming took 7 bases from V and 11 from J, leaving 17 bases between them. The CDR3 totals 12 residues. CDR3 amino acids: CASKVGGNEQYF. CDR3 nucleotide sequence: TGTGCCAGCAAGGTGGGCGGGAATGAGCAGTACTTC.

This clonotype was observed a handful of times. The J gene is TRBJ1-1, the V gene TRBV2, with D uncertain. CDR1 and CDR2 (germline): SNHLY, FYNNEI. Trimming took off 3 bases at V and 4 bases at J, with 15 bases between the two ends. This CDR3 comprises 15 residues. As DNA, the CDR3 is TGTGCCAGCAGTGAGAATACCGGGAGGGTCACTGAAGCTTTCTTT. Residues: CASSENTGRVTEAFF.

This sequence joins TRBV29-1 and TRBJ1-2, with TRBD1 matching 7 bases. The germline V gene encodes CDR1 SQVTM and CDR2 ANQGSEA. The CDR3 has 15 residues. The trim removed 2 bases at V and 8 bases at J, leaving 14 bases unmatched. CDR3 DNA sequence: TGCAGCGTTGAATCGGAAGAGACAGGGAGGGACGGCTACACCTTC. Translation gives CSVESEETGRDGYTF.

The chain links TRBV6-1 to TRBJ2-7; either TRBD1 or TRBD2 may fit D (6 bases each). Germline V CDR1 and CDR2: MNHNS, SASEGT. CDR3 length: 15 residues. V shed 4 bases and J shed 1 base, with 14 bases lying between them. The CDR3 DNA follows: TGTGCCAGCAGTGGGATGGGGGGCCTATCCTACGAGCAGTACTTC. It codes for CASSGMGGLSYEQYF.

The rearrangement links TRBV20-1 to TRBJ1-4, with D unclear. CDR3 length equals 13 residues. The V gene's germline CDR1 is DFQATT and CDR2 SNEGSKA (reference sequence). Trimming took 4 bases from V and 8 from J, leaving 14 bases between them. The CDR3 coding sequence is TGCAGTGCTACCAGCCTCGGGAGGGAAAAACTGTTTTTT. This gives the protein CSATSLGREKLFF.

The chain uses TRBV6-2 or TRBV6-3 and TRBJ2-1, with D tentatively TRBD1 (5 bases). Germline assignment: CDR1 MNHEY and CDR2 SVGEGT. The CDR3 extends over 13 amino acids. Deletions cut 7 bases from V and 5 bases from J, with 12 bases between. The CDR3 loop is CASTLDNNNEQFF. The CDR3 nucleotides read TGTGCCAGCACCCTGGACAACAACAATGAGCAGTTCTTC.

The V and J genes are TRBV7-2 and TRBJ2-3; 10 nucleotides match TRBD1. The CDR3 is made up of 16 amino acids. Losses at the gene ends were 2 bases for V and 6 bases for J; bases not matched to a gene: 8. Germline CDR1 and CDR2: SGHTA and FQGNSA. The CDR3: CASSLTGTGVQDTQYF. CDR3 coding DNA: TGTGCCAGCAGCTTAACCGGGACAGGGGTCCAGGATACGCAGTATTTT.

The V gene is TRBV11-2, the J gene TRBJ2-3; the D is unclear. V lost 3 bases and J lost 7, with 8 bases in between. Per germline, CDR1 SGHAT and CDR2 FQNNGV. This CDR3 has 12 amino acids. Written as DNA, the CDR3 is TGTGCCAGCAGCTTTGGGCGGCATACGCAGTATTTT. Its translation: CASSFGRHTQYF.

The chain joins TRBV6-6 to TRBJ1-2; no reliable D call. The V end was cut by 2 bases, the J end by 8 bases, with 15 bases between. Germline assignment: CDR1 MNHNY and CDR2 SVGAGI (reference sequence). CDR3 length equals 14 residues. CDR3 in amino acids: CASSYGPTGEGYTF. The DNA of the CDR3 is TGTGCCAGCAGTTACGGACCTACTGGGGAAGGCTACACCTTC.

In DNA form, the CDR3 reads TGTGCCATCAGTACTGACAGGGGTCGTTACAATGAGCAGTTCTTC. The encoded protein is CAISTDRGRYNEQFF. This chain links TRBV10-3 with TRBJ2-1; TRBD1 aligns across 8 bases. This CDR3 spans 15 amino acids. Germline-derived CDR1 and CDR2 are ENHRY and SYGVKD. Trimming at V came to 5 bases and at J to 4 bases, leaving 7 bases not matched to a gene.

The CDR3 reads CASSLRTLAKNIQYF. In nucleotides, the CDR3 is TGTGCCAGCAGCCTCAGGACTCTAGCCAAAAACATTCAGTACTTC. This chain connects TRBV5-5 to TRBJ2-4; D is possibly TRBD2 (5 bases). This CDR3 has 15 amino acids. The V gene lost 4 bases and the J gene lost 0 bases, with 11 bases spanning the gap. Germline V lookup: CDR1 SGHKS, CDR2 YYEKEE (reference sequence).

The genes are TRBV27 and TRBJ1-1; TRBD1 matches 8 bases. Germline-derived CDR1 and CDR2 are MNHEY and SMNVEV (reference sequence). Germline trimming cut 5 bases from V and 4 bases from J; bases unmatched to any gene: 6. The CDR3 consists of 14 residues. In nucleotides, the CDR3 is TGTGCCAGCAGTGGACAGGGTTCGGGCACTGAAGCTTTCTTT. It specifies CASSGQGSGTEAFF.